This note documents a single T cell receptor beta chain sequence. Its antigen is as yet unknown. This specimen belongs to a study of shared clonotypes between healthy human individuals. Study as a whole: Donor composition was a couple of women and a few men, aged 18 to 49. Overall study findings and caveats: Unshared clonotypes carried lower generation probabilities than those common to all four donors.

CD45RO-negative cells were positively selected for CCR7, leaving out terminally differentiated effector memory CD45RA+ cells. Per the original methods: ImmunoSEQ sequences covered only the junction and lacked quality scores; filtering therefore differed. TCRdb's table, derived via immunoSEQ multiplex PCR, lists solely in-frame clones and lacks some. From that table come the V and J calls and clone size; the DNA was used to work out D and trimming. Among about 600,000 clones listed, roughly 98% were seen once. This sequence was found in a man aged 25 to 40 in good health. The material sequenced was naive CD8+ T cells sorted from blood.

CDR3 loop: CASSQRPREGTTDTQYF. In nucleotides, the CDR3 is TGCGCCAGCAGCCAACGTCCTCGGGAGGGGACCACAGATACGCAGTATTTT. The chain recombines TRBV4-1 with TRBJ2-3; 8 bases are a match to TRBD2. This CDR3 has 17 amino acids. Trimming removed 2 bases from V and 2 bases from J; junction bases left unmatched: 9. CDR1 is MGHRA and CDR2 is YSYEKL in the germline V gene.